Listed below are T cell receptor beta chains from one sample, sequenced in a study of blood T cell repertoires in COVID-19. The data were produced by immunoSEQ multiplex PCR, yet TCRdb's version contains in-frame clones alone and is incomplete. The sample includes about 210,000 clones, 70% to 90% seen only once; the top ten take approximately 5.1%. The sample consisted of peripheral blood. Every receptor here comes from a man aged 45 to 65 with COVID-19, enrolled during active disease. The CDR3 runs from the conserved cysteine through the conserved F or W. D genes are given only for firm matches. Clone size is stated in some rows and not others, as once, few, many or a class when expanded.

CASSALTGPQETQYF	TGTGCCAGCAGCGCCTTGACAGGGCCCCAAGAGACCCAGTACTTC	TRBV9	TRBJ2-5	TRBD1	once
CASSLAGGGNTGELFF	TGCGCCAGCAGCTTGGCAGGCGGGGGGAACACCGGGGAGCTGTTTTTT	TRBV5-1	TRBJ2-2	TRBD2	-
CSVEVQPNYGYTF	TGCAGCGTTGAAGTACAGCCAAACTATGGCTACACCTTC	TRBV29-1	TRBJ1-2	-	-
CASSLQSGSSYEQYF	TGTGCCAGCAGCCTGCAAAGTGGGAGCTCCTACGAGCAGTACTTC	TRBV7-8	TRBJ2-7	-	-
CASLQGSHNEQFF	TGTGCCAGTCTACAGGGTTCCCACAATGAGCAGTTCTTC	TRBV6-6	TRBJ2-1	-	once
CASSTTQRNYGYTF	TGTGCCAGTAGTACGACCCAGAGGAACTATGGCTACACCTTC	TRBV19	TRBJ1-2	-	-
CASSRQSHGELFF	TGTGCCAGTAGTCGACAGTCCCACGGGGAGCTGTTTTTT	TRBV19	TRBJ2-2	-	-
CASSANDMSNQPQHF	TGTGCCAGCAGTGCCAATGACATGAGCAATCAGCCCCAGCATTTT	TRBV2	TRBJ1-5	-	-
CASSPLKGQGGNTEAFF	TGTGCCAGCTCACCTCTTAAGGGACAGGGGGGGAACACTGAAGCTTTCTTT	TRBV18	TRBJ1-1	TRBD1	-
CASSIGTGNEQFF	TGTGCCAGTAGTATAGGGACAGGCAATGAGCAGTTCTTC	TRBV19	TRBJ2-1	TRBD1	-
CASSSEGQGDEQYF	TGTGCCAGCAGCTCTGAGGGACAGGGTGACGAGCAGTACTTC	TRBV7-6	TRBJ2-7	TRBD1	-
CASSPGALVYEQYF	TGTGCCAGCAGCCCTGGGGCCCTAGTCTACGAGCAGTACTTC	TRBV7-2	TRBJ2-7	-	-
CASSIMQAGINTQYF	TGTGCCAGTAGTATAATGCAGGCGGGAATAAATACGCAGTATTTT	TRBV19	TRBJ2-3	-	few
CATSASQGDSPLHF	TGTGCCACCAGTGCCTCCCAAGGGGATTCACCCCTCCACTTT	TRBV24-1	TRBJ1-6	-	few
CASSLQASGANVLTF	TGTGCCAGCAGCCTTCAGGCCTCTGGGGCCAACGTCCTGACTTTC	TRBV7-3	TRBJ2-6	-	-
CASSHEGGGELFF	TGCGCCAGCAGCCACGAGGGCGGCGGGGAGCTGTTTTTT	TRBV5-1	TRBJ2-2	-	-
CASSQDRNTDTQYF	TGCGCCAGCAGCCAAGACAGGAACACAGATACGCAGTATTTT	TRBV4-1	TRBJ2-3	-	many
CASSLGLAYEQYF	TGTGCCAGCAGCTTAGGACTAGCCTACGAGCAGTACTTC	TRBV11-2	TRBJ2-7	-	-
CASSTQTGEGYGYTF	TGTGCCAGCAGCACCCAGACAGGGGAGGGCTATGGCTACACCTTC	TRBV7-2	TRBJ1-2	TRBD1	few
CASSQEGPETGGHTGELFF	TGCGCCAGCAGCCAAGAGGGACCCGAGACGGGGGGACACACCGGGGAGCTGTTTTTT	TRBV4-3	TRBJ2-2	TRBD2	few
CASSYLKGSPNTEAFF	TGTGCCAGCAGCTACCTAAAGGGGTCGCCGAACACTGAAGCTTTCTTT	TRBV7-9	TRBJ1-1	-	-
CASSPSFGYGYTF	TGTGCCAGCAGCCCCAGTTTCGGGTATGGCTACACCTTC	TRBV27	TRBJ1-2	-	-
CATSVRSVSRKDTDTQYF	TGTGCCACCAGCGTTCGCTCGGTGTCTAGAAAAGACACAGATACGCAGTATTTT	TRBV15	TRBJ2-3	-	-
CASSGGGWKPQHF	TGTGCCAGCAGTGGGGGGGGTTGGAAGCCCCAGCATTTT	TRBV2	TRBJ1-5	-	-
CSVESGYWRGGDEQFF	TGCAGCGTTGAGAGTGGTTATTGGCGGGGGGGCGATGAGCAGTTCTTC	TRBV29-1	TRBJ2-1	TRBD2	-
CSAPFGNTIYF	TGCAGTGCCCCATTTGGAAACACCATATATTTT	TRBV20-1	TRBJ1-3	-	-
CASRTGDNYGYTF	TGTGCCAGTAGGACAGGGGACAACTATGGCTACACCTTC	TRBV27	TRBJ1-2	TRBD1	-
CATSVGGSTDTQYF	TGTGCCACCAGTGTCGGGGGTTCCACAGATACGCAGTATTTT	TRBV24-1	TRBJ2-3	-	-
CASSSTSGGAGVPGELFF	TGTGCCAGCAGTTCGACTAGCGGGGGGGCCGGAGTTCCCGGGGAGCTGTTTTTT	TRBV7-9	TRBJ2-2	TRBD2	-
CASSVIGDYTEAFF	TGTGCCAGCAGCGTAATCGGAGATTACACTGAAGCTTTCTTT	TRBV9	TRBJ1-1	-	-
CASSPPDRSYEKLFF	TGTGCCAGCTCTCCCCCGGACAGGTCCTATGAAAAACTGTTTTTT	TRBV18	TRBJ1-4	TRBD1	-
CASSLSQGADEQFF	TGTGCCAGCAGCTTGTCACAGGGGGCTGATGAGCAGTTCTTC	TRBV5-6	TRBJ2-1	TRBD1	-
CASSAGGQGVSEQYF	TGTGCCAGCAGTGCAGGGGGACAGGGGGTAAGCGAGCAGTACTTC	TRBV2	TRBJ2-7	TRBD1	-
CAWSVTFYEQYF	TGTGCCTGGAGTGTGACTTTCTACGAGCAGTACTTC	TRBV30	TRBJ2-7	-	few
CASSISGYGYTF	TGTGCCAGCAGTATCTCCGGCTATGGCTACACCTTC	TRBV2	TRBJ1-2	-	-
CSVEPAENYGYTF	TGCAGCGTTGAACCCGCTGAGAACTATGGCTACACCTTC	TRBV29-1	TRBJ1-2	-	-
CASSPQTATNEKLFF	TGTGCCAGCTCACCTCAGACAGCAACTAATGAAAAACTGTTTTTT	TRBV18	TRBJ1-4	-	-
CASSTIGRGGTEAFF	TGCGCCAGCAGTACGATCGGCCGCGGGGGCACTGAAGCTTTCTTT	TRBV4-3	TRBJ1-1	-	-
CASGPTGINYGYTF	TGTGCTAGTGGCCCGACAGGGATTAACTATGGCTACACCTTC	TRBV12-5	TRBJ1-2	TRBD1	-
CASSQDWGTGSSTSGNTIYF	TGTGCCAGCAGCCAAGATTGGGGGACAGGTTCTAGCACCTCTGGAAACACCATATATTTT	TRBV3-1/TRBV3-2	TRBJ1-3	TRBD1	-
CASSLAGIQETQYF	TGTGCCAGCAGCTTGGCAGGGATTCAAGAGACCCAGTACTTC	TRBV5-4	TRBJ2-5	-	-
CASSLTADQPQHF	TGTGCCAGCAGCTTGACAGCCGATCAGCCCCAGCATTTT	TRBV7-9	TRBJ1-5	-	-
CASSSHPVSDRVLFF	TGTGCCAGCAGCTCCCACCCAGTGAGCGACAGGGTGCTGTTTTTT	TRBV7-9	TRBJ2-2	TRBD1	-
CASSSRDREYSNQPQHF	TGTGCCAGCAGCTCCCGGGACAGGGAGTATAGCAATCAGCCCCAGCATTTT	TRBV28	TRBJ1-5	TRBD1	once
CASSLVSGNTEAFF	TGCGCCAGCAGCTTGGTTTCAGGGAACACTGAAGCTTTCTTT	TRBV5-1	TRBJ1-1	-	-
CASSSSRARELFF	TGTGCCAGCTCATCAAGCAGGGCCCGGGAGCTGTTTTTT	TRBV18	TRBJ2-2	-	-
CASSLERPGLAGTQYF	TGTGCCAGCAGCTTGGAAAGACCGGGACTAGCGGGGACCCAGTACTTC	TRBV7-2	TRBJ2-5	TRBD2	-
CSLGTDTQYF	TGCAGCCTAGGCACAGATACGCAGTATTTT	TRBV20-1	TRBJ2-3	-	-
CSVEEGYNEQFF	TGCAGCGTTGAGGAGGGATACAATGAGCAGTTCTTC	TRBV29-1	TRBJ2-1	-	-